The clone carrying this TCR beta chain was seen a few times. Antigen specificity is unknown. This record belongs to a study of T-cell reconstitution after alpha-beta-depleted transplantation in children. Germline V gene data show CDR1 as MNHEY and CDR2 as SVGAGI. This CDR3 contains 12 residues. The ends lost 5 bases at V and 12 bases at J; junction bases unmatched: 5. Library preparation (for TCRbeta) was performed with unique molecular identifiers. Each CDR3 protein gets one entry after TCRdb re-called the PCR reads with MiXCR. Found here are hundreds of thousands of distinct CDR3 sequences, roughly a quarter of them singletons; the top ten hold 4% to 5.5%. Study-level results: Some patients showed high day-60 TCRbeta diversity, which derived from surviving recipient T cells and thymic progenitors. Newly made T cells mostly supplied T-cell counts and diversity one year after transplant.

V usage is TRBV6-5 and J usage is TRBJ2-2; 8 positions match TRBD1. The clonotype comes from a female patient between 2 and 15 years old who had a stem cell transplant for congenital amegakaryocytic thrombocytopenia, so the T cells may come from the graft donor. The sample consisted of PBMCs, mostly from graft donor cells, taken 360 days after TCRalphabeta/CD19-depleted stem cell transplant. CDR3 DNA: TGTGCCAGCAGTCAGGACAGGGTTAAGCTGTTTTTT. Residues: CASSQDRVKLFF.